These T cell receptor beta chains were read from a single sample in a study of shared clonotypes between healthy human individuals. Here immunoSEQ multiplex PCR was the method, and the copy in TCRdb shows in-frame clones only, minus some. This table has over 2 million clones, approximately 95% appearing once. The sequenced material came from naive CD4+ T cells sorted from blood. These receptor sequences come from a man younger than 35 in good health. The CDR3 runs from the conserved cysteine through the conserved F or W. The D gene is left open where the match is weak. Not all rows give a size; the values are once, few, many and, for expanded clones, a class.

cdr3_nt cdr3_aa j_call d_call v_call clone_size
TGTGCCAGCAGCTTGGAGTGGGGAGAGACCCAGTACTTC CASSLEWGETQYF TRBJ2-5 - TRBV5-4 -
TGCGCCAGCAGTCCGGGACAGGGGCTTTCCGGGGAGCTGTTTTTT CASSPGQGLSGELFF TRBJ2-2 TRBD1 TRBV10-1 -
TGTGCCAGCAGCGTGGGACTAGCGGGGTCCAATGAGCAGTTCTTC CASSVGLAGSNEQFF TRBJ2-1 TRBD2 TRBV5-4 -
TGTGCCAGCAATCCTCAGGGTCCAGCCGGGGAGCTGTTTTTT CASNPQGPAGELFF TRBJ2-2 - TRBV2 -
TGTGCCAGCAGTGGACTAGCGGGAGGCATCGAGCAGTACTTC CASSGLAGGIEQYF TRBJ2-7 TRBD2 TRBV7-9 -
TGTGCCAGCAGTTACGTTCGGGGCTCTGGGGCCAACGTCCTGACTTTC CASSYVRGSGANVLTF TRBJ2-6 - TRBV6-5 -
TGTGCCAGCAGTTACTCGCCCCCCGGGGGGAGCTACACCTTC CASSYSPPGGSYTF TRBJ1-2 - TRBV6-5 -
TGTGCCAGCAGCTTAGATCCGGGGTCCACCTCTGGGGCCAACGTCCTGACTTTC CASSLDPGSTSGANVLTF TRBJ2-6 - TRBV11-2 -
TGCGCCAGCAAATTTCCGACAGGGCCCCAAGAGACCCAGTACTTC CASKFPTGPQETQYF TRBJ2-5 TRBD1 TRBV5-1 -
TGTGCCAGCAGTTCTCCACGAGCGACAGGAGGCTATGGCTACACCTTC CASSSPRATGGYGYTF TRBJ1-2 - TRBV27 -
TGTGCCAGCAGCTTAAGTTTCAACACCGGGGAGCTGTTTTTT CASSLSFNTGELFF TRBJ2-2 - TRBV7-2 -
TGTGCCAGCAGCCAATCCGACAGGGAGTGGGAAAAACTGTTTTTT CASSQSDREWEKLFF TRBJ1-4 TRBD1 TRBV11-2 -
TGTGCCAGCAGTCTGGGACAGGGCGCCTATGGCTACACCTTC CASSLGQGAYGYTF TRBJ1-2 TRBD1 TRBV6-1 -
TGTGCCAGCAGCTCGGGGGACACTGAAGCTTTCTTT CASSSGDTEAFF TRBJ1-1 - TRBV5-8 once
TGTGCCAGCAGTTCCGGGACAGGGGATACCTACGAGCAGTACTTC CASSSGTGDTYEQYF TRBJ2-7 TRBD1 TRBV28 -
TGTGCCAGCAGTGCCTTGACGAGTGTGGCAGAAAAACTGTTTTTT CASSALTSVAEKLFF TRBJ1-4 - TRBV6-1 -
TGTGCCAGCAGCTTCCGGGACAGCCAAGAGACCCAGTACTTC CASSFRDSQETQYF TRBJ2-5 TRBD1 TRBV7-9 -
TGTGCCAGCAGCCCAAGGGGGACAGGGGCCACCGGGGAGCTGTTTTTT CASSPRGTGATGELFF TRBJ2-2 TRBD1 TRBV7-2 -
TGTGCCAGCAGCGTCCGGTCGGGACGAGGCTCTGGAAACACCATATATTTT CASSVRSGRGSGNTIYF TRBJ1-3 - TRBV9 -
TGCGCCAGCAGCTTGGAAGGGGTTTTTAACACTGAAGCTTTCTTT CASSLEGVFNTEAFF TRBJ1-1 - TRBV5-1 -
TGTGCCAGCTCTCCGGGAGTTGGAAACACCATATATTTT CASSPGVGNTIYF TRBJ1-3 - TRBV28 once
TGTGCCAGCTCACCACCTGCGGGAGCCGAAGGTGAGCAGTACTTC CASSPPAGAEGEQYF TRBJ2-7 TRBD2 TRBV18 -
TGTGCCAGCAGCTTATGGCAGGGCCTAAAAGGGACCCAGTACTTC CASSLWQGLKGTQYF TRBJ2-5 - TRBV11-2 -
TGCGCCAGCAGGCCAGGGGCCCAAGAGACCCAGTACTTC CASRPGAQETQYF TRBJ2-5 - TRBV5-1 -
TGCGCCAGCAGCCAAGCCGGGACAGGCCAGAGAGCTTTCTTT CASSQAGTGQRAFF TRBJ1-1 TRBD1 TRBV4-3 -
TGTGCCAGCAGCTTAGGGGACAGGGCCCACGAGCAGTACTTC CASSLGDRAHEQYF TRBJ2-7 TRBD1 TRBV11-2 -